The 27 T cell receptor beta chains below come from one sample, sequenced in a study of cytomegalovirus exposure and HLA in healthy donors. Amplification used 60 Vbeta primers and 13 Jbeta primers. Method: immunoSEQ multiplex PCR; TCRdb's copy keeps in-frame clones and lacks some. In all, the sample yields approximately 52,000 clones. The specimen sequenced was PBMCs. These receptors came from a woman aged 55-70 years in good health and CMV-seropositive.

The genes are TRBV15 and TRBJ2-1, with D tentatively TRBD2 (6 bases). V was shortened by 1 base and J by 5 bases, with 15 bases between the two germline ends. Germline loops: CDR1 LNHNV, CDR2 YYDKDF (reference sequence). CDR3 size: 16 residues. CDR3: CATSRVARGTDNEQFF. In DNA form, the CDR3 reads TGTGCCACCAGCAGAGTGGCGCGGGGCACGGACAATGAGCAGTTCTTC. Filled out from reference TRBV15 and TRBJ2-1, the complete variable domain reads DAMVIQNPRYQVTQFGKPVTLSCSQTLNHNVMYWYQQKSSQAPKLLFHYYDKDFNNEADTPDNFQSRRPNTSFCFLDIRSPGLGDTAMYLCATSRVARGTDNEQFFGPGTRLTVL.

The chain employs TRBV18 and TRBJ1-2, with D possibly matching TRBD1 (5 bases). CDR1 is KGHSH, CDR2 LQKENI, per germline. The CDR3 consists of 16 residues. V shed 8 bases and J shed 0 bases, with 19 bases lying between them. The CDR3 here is CASLSSRGLANYGYTF. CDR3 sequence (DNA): TGTGCCAGCCTTTCTTCGAGGGGACTGGCTAACTATGGCTACACCTTC.

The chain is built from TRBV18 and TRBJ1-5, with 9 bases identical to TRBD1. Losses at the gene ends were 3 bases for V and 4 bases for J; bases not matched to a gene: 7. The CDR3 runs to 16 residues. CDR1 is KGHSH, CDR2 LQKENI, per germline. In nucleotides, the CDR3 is TGTGCCAGCTCACCGCGGACAGGGGAGGGGAATCAGCCCCAGCATTTT. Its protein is CASSPRTGEGNQPQHF. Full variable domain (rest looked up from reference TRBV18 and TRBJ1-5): NAGVMQNPRHLVRRRGQEARLRCSPMKGHSHVYWYRQLPEEGLKFMVYLQKENIIDESGMPKERFSAEFPKEGPSILRIQQVVRGDSAAYFCASSPRTGEGNQPQHFGDGTRLSIL.

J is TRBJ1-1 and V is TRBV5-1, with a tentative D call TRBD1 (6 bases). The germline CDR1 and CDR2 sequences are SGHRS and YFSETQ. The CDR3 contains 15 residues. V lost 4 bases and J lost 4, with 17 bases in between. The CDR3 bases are TGCGCCAGCAGCCGTACAGGGTCTGGGACCACTGAAGCTTTCTTT. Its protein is CASSRTGSGTTEAFF.

CDR3 sequence: CASSTRTGAGYGYTF. CDR3 sequence (DNA): TGTGCCAGCAGCACTAGGACAGGGGCTGGCTATGGCTACACCTTC. The chain joins TRBV7-2 to TRBJ1-2; 9 nucleotides line up with TRBD1. Germline V gives CDR1 SGHTA, CDR2 FQGNSA. V gave up 5 bases and J gave up 4 bases; unmatched junction bases: 8. The CDR3 is 15 residues long. The entire variable domain, with the rest obtained from reference TRBV7-2 and TRBJ1-2, is as follows: GAGVSQSPSNKVTEKGKDVELRCDPISGHTALYWYRQSLGQGLEFLIYFQGNSAPDKSGLPSDRFSAERTGGSVSTLTIQRTQQEDSAVYLCASSTRTGAGYGYTFGSGTRLTVV.

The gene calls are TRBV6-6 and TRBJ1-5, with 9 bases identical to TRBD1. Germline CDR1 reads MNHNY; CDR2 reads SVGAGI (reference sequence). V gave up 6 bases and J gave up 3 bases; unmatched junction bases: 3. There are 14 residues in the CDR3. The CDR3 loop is CASSWTGVNQPQHF. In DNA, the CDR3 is TGTGCCAGCAGCTGGACAGGGGTCAATCAGCCCCAGCATTTT.

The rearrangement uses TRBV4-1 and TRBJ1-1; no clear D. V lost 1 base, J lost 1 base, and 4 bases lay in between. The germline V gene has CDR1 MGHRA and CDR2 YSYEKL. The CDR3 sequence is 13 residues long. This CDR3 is CASSQGANTEAFF. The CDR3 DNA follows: TGCGCCAGCAGCCAAGGGGCGAACACTGAAGCTTTCTTT.

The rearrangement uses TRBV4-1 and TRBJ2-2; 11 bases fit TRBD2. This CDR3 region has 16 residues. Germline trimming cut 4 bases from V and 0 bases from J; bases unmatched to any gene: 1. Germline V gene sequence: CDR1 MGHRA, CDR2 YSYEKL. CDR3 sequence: CASSPSGGPNTGELFF. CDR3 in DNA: TGCGCCAGCAGCCCTAGCGGGGGGCCGAACACCGGGGAGCTGTTTTTT.

The CDR3 coding sequence is TGTGCCAGCAGTGTGGCCAGGGGGTACGAGCAGTACTTC. Protein product: CASSVARGYEQYF. The chain is built from TRBV27 and TRBJ2-7; 7 nucleotides agree with TRBD1. V trimming: 5 bases; J trimming: 4 bases; junction bases outside the gene matches: 5. There are 13 residues in the CDR3. Per the germline V gene, CDR1 is MNHEY and CDR2 is SMNVEV (reference sequence).

CDR3 sequence reads: CAITAGTGPNQPQHF. The CDR3 DNA reads as TGTGCCATCACCGCCGGGACAGGGCCCAATCAGCCCCAGCATTTT. The chain uses TRBV10-3 and TRBJ1-5, with TRBD1 identical over 9 bases. After removal of 7 bases from V and 3 bases from J, the junction contained 7 bases not matched to a gene. CDR1 is ENHRY, CDR2 SYGVKD, per germline. This CDR3 has 15 residues.

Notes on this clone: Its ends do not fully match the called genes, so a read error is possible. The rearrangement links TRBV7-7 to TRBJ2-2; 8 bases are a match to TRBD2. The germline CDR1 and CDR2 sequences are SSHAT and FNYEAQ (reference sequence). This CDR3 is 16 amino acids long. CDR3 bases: TGTGCTAGCAGCTTAGAAGGGACTAGGTCCACCGGGGAGCTGTTTTTT. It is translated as CASSLEGTRSTGELFF.

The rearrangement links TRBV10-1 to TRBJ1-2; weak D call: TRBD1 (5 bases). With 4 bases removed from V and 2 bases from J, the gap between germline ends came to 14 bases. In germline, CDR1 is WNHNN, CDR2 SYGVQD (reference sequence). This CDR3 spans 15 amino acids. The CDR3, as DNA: TGCGCCAGCAGTGCCACGACAGACTTCAACTATGGCTACACCTTC. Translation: CASSATTDFNYGYTF.

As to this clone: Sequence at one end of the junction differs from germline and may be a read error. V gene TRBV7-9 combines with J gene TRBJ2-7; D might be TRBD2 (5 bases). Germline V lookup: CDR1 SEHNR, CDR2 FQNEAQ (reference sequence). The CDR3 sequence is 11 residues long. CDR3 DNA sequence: TGTGCCAGAAGCTCGGGATACGAGCAGTACTTC. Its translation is CARSSGYEQYF.

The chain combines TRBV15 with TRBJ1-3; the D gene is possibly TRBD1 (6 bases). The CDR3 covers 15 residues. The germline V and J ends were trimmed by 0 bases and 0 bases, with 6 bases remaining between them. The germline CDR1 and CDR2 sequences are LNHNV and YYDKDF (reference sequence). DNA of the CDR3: TGTGCCACCAGCAGAGACAGGGGCTCTGGAAACACCATATATTTT. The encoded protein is CATSRDRGSGNTIYF.

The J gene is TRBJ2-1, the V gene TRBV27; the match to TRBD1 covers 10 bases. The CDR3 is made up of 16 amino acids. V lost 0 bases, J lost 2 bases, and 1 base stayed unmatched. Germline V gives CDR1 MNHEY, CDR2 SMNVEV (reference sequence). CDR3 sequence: CASSLSGQGPYNEQFF. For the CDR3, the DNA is TGTGCCAGCAGTTTATCGGGACAGGGGCCCTACAATGAGCAGTTCTTC.

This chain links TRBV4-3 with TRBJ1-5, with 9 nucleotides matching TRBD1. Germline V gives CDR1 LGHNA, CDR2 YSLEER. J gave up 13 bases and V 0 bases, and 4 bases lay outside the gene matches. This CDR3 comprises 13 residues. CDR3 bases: TGCGCCAGCAGCCAAGAAAAAGGACAGGGGCAGCATTTT. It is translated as CASSQEKGQGQHF.

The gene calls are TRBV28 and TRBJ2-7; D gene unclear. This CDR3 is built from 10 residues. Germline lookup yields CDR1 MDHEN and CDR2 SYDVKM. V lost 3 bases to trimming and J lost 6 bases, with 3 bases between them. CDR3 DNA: TGTGCCAGCAGTTTCAGCGAGCAGTACTTC. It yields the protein CASSFSEQYF.

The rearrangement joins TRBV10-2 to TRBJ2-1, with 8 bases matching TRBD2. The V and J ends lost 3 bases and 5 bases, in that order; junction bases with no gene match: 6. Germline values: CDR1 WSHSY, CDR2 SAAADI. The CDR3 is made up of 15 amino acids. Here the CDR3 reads CASSDSGGVDNEQFF. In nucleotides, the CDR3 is TGCGCCAGCAGTGATTCCGGGGGGGTTGACAATGAGCAGTTCTTC.

The CDR3 loop reads CAIRVQGAGTEAFF. The CDR3 DNA follows: TGTGCCATCAGAGTACAGGGGGCGGGCACTGAAGCTTTCTTT. This rearrangement joins TRBV10-3 to TRBJ1-1; the match to TRBD1 covers 9 bases. After removal of 6 bases from V and 4 bases from J, the junction contained 6 bases not matched to a gene. Germline V lookup: CDR1 ENHRY, CDR2 SYGVKD. This CDR3 spans 14 amino acids.

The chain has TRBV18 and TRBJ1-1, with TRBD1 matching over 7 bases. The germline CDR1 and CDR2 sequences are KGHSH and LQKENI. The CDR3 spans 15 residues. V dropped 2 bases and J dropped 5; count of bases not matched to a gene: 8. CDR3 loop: CASSPGGGAGTEAFF. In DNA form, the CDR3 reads TGTGCCAGCTCACCAGGAGGGGGCGCGGGGACTGAAGCTTTCTTT. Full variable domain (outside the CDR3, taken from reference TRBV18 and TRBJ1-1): NAGVMQNPRHLVRRRGQEARLRCSPMKGHSHVYWYRQLPEEGLKFMVYLQKENIIDESGMPKERFSAEFPKEGPSILRIQQVVRGDSAAYFCASSPGGGAGTEAFFGQGTRLTVV.

The CDR3 spells CASSLRGDRDTEAFF. The CDR3 DNA is TGTGCCAGCAGCTTGCGTGGGGACAGGGACACTGAAGCTTTCTTT. This rearrangement joins TRBV13 to TRBJ1-1, with 9 bases that match TRBD1. With 3 bases clipped from V and 3 bases from J, the junction kept 5 bases outside the gene matches. CDR3 size: 15 residues. Germline V gene data show CDR1 as PRHDT and CDR2 as FYEKMQ (reference sequence).

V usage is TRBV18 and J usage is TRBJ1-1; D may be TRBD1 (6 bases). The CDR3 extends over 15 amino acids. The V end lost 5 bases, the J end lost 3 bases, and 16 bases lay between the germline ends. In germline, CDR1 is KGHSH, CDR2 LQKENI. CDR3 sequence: CASSVRRGSDTEAFF. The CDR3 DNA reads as TGTGCCAGCTCAGTACGCAGGGGATCCGACACTGAAGCTTTCTTT.

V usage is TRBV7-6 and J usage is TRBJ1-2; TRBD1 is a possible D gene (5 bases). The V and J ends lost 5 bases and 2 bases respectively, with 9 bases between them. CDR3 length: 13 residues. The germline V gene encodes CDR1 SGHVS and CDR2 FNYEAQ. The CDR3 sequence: CASSPTANYGYTF. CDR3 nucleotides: TGTGCCAGCAGCCCGACAGCAAACTATGGCTACACCTTC.

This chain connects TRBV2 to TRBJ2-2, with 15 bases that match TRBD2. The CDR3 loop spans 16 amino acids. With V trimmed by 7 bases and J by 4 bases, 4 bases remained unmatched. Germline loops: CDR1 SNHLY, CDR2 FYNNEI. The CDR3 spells CASTGLAGGPTGELFF. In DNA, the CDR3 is TGTGCCAGCACGGGACTAGCGGGGGGCCCCACCGGGGAGCTGTTTTTT.

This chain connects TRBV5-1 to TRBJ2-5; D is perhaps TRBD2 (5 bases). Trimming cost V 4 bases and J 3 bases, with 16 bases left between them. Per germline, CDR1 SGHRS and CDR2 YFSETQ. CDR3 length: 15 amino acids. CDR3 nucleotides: TGCGCCAGCAGCCTCGGATGGGAGCTCAAAGAGACCCAGTACTTC. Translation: CASSLGWELKETQYF.

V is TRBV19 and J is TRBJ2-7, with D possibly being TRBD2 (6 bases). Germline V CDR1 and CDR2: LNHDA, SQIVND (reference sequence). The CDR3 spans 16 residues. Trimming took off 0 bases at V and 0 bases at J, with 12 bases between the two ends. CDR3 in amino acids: CASSIDRQTSSYEQYF. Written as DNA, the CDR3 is TGTGCCAGTAGTATAGATCGCCAGACTAGCTCCTACGAGCAGTACTTC.

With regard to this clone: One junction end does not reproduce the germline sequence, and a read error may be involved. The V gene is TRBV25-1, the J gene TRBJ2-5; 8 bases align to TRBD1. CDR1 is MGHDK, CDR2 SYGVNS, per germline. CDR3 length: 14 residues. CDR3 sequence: CATQTGDMGENQYF. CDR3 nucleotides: TGTGCCACCCAGACAGGGGACATGGGAGAGAACCAGTACTTC.